This TCR beta chain is from a study of blood T cell repertoires in COVID-19. The CDR3 sequence is 16 residues long. Here immunoSEQ multiplex PCR was the method, and the copy in TCRdb shows in-frame clones only, minus some. In the table there are about half a million clones, 85% to 90% of which are singletons. The TCR sequence derives from a man aged 18 to 30 with COVID-19, enrolled during active disease. V usage is TRBV12-2 and J usage is TRBJ1-5. TRBV12-2 counts as a pseudogene. The sample comprised peripheral blood. The CDR3 here is CASRGARAGENQPQHF. CDR3 sequence (DNA): TGTGCAAGTCGCGGGGCCAGGGCGGGGGAGAATCAGCCCCAGCATTTT.